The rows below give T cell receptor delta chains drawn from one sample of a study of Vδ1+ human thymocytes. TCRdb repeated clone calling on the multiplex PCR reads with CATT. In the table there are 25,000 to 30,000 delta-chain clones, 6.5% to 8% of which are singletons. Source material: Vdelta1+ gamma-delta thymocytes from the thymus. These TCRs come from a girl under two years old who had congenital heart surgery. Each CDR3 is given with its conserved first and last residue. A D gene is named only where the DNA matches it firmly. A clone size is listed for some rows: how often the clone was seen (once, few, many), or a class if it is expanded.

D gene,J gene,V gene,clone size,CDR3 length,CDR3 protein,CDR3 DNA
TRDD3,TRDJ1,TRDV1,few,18,CALGERAGGHGGTDKLIF,TGTGCTCTTGGGGAAAGAGCTGGGGGACACGGGGGTACCGATAAACTCATCTTT
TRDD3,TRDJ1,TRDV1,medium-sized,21,CALGRRESPIGGYLYTDKLIF,TGTGCTCTTGGGAGGAGAGAAAGCCCTATTGGGGGATACCTGTACACCGATAAACTCATCTTT
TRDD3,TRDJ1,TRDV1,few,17,CALIKYAGDTMPDKLIF,TGTGCTCTCATTAAATACGCGGGGGATACGATGCCCGATAAACTCATCTTT
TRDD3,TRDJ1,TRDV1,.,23,CALHSYGSGGGIPTNTYTDKLIF,TGTGCTCTACATTCCTACGGTTCTGGAGGGGGGATACCGACCAACACGTACACCGATAAACTCATCTTT
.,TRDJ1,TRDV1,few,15,CALGDPLWYTDKLIF,TGTGCTCTTGGGGACCCTCTATGGTACACCGATAAACTCATCTTT
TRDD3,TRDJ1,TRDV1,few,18,CALGRRYYVGGIGDKLIF,TGTGCTCTTGGGAGAAGATACTACGTCGGGGGGATCGGGGATAAACTCATCTTT
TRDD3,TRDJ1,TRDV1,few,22,CALGAPQPSLGDTGLYTDKLIF,TGTGCTCTTGGGGCGCCTCAGCCTTCCTTGGGGGATACGGGGCTGTACACCGATAAACTCATCTTT
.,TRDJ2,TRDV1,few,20,CALGELLRLADGGLTAQLFF,TGTGCTCTTGGGGAACTTCTCCGACTGGCGGACGGAGGACTGACAGCACAACTCTTCTTT
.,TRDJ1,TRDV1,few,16,CALGDHLTSYTDKLIF,TGTGCTCTTGGGGACCACTTGACCTCGTACACCGATAAACTCATCTTT
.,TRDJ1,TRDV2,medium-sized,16,CACDTEGGRCRSKLIF,TGTGCCTGTGACACCGAAGGGGGTCGGTGCCGTTCCAAACTCATCTTT
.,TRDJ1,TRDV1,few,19,CALGEMGITWGLQTDKLIF,TGTGCTCTTGGGGAAATGGGTATAACGTGGGGACTTCAGACCGATAAACTCATCTTT
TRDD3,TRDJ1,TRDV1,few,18,CALGERPNFWGIADKLIF,TGTGCTCTTGGGGAACGGCCCAACTTCTGGGGGATTGCCGATAAACTCATCTTT
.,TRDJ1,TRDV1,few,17,CALGESPLVRGADKLIF,TGTGCTCTTGGGGAATCCCCGCTAGTCCGGGGGGCCGATAAACTCATCTTT
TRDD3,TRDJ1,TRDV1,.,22,CALGELSSRIEYWGIYTDKLIF,TGTGCTCTTGGGGAACTATCCTCCCGAATAGAGTACTGGGGGATTTACACCGATAAACTCATCTTT
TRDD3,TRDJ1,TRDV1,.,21,CALGKGLRTGGYAFQSDKLIF,TGTGCTCTTGGGAAAGGCCTTCGGACTGGGGGATACGCATTTCAATCCGATAAACTCATCTTT
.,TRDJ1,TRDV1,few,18,CALGEPAFLHTGGFKLIF,TGTGCTCTTGGGGAGCCGGCCTTCCTCCATACTGGGGGGTTTAAACTCATCTTT
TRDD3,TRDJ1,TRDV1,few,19,CAPTPPGGIRGPITDKLIF,TGTGCTCCGACCCCTCCTGGGGGGATACGAGGTCCAATAACCGATAAACTCATCTTT
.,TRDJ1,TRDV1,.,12,CALGDLPGRLIF,TGTGCTCTTGGGGACCTCCCCGGCAGACTCATCTTT
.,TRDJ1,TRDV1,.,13,CALGYDFTDKLIF,TGTGCTCTTGGTTACGACTTTACCGATAAACTCATCTTT
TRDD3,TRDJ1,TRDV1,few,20,CALGELRVLGDRGYTDKLIF,TGTGCTCTTGGGGAACTAAGGGTACTGGGGGATAGGGGATACACCGATAAACTCATCTTT